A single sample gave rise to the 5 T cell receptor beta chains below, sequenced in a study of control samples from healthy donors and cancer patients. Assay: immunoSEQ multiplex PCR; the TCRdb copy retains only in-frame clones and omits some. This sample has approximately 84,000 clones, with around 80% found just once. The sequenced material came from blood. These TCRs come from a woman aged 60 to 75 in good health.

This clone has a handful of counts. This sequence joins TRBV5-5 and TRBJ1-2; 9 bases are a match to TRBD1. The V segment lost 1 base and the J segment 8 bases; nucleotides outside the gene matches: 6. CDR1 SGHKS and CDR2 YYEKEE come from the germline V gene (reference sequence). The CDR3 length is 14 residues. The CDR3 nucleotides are TGTGCCAGCAGCTTGATGGGGACAGGGTCCGGCTACACCTTC. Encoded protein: CASSLMGTGSGYTF.

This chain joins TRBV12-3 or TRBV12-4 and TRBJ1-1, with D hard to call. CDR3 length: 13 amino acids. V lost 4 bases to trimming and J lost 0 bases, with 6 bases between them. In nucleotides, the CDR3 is TGTGCCAGCAGTTCCCCGATGAACACTGAAGCTTTCTTT. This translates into CASSSPMNTEAFF.

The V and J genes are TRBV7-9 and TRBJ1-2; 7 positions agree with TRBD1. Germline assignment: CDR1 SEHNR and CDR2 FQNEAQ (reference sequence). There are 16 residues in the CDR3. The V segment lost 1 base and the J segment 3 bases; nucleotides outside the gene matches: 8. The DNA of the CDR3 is TGTGCCAGCAGCTTAGAACTTACAGGGGCGGACTATGGCTACACCTTC. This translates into CASSLELTGADYGYTF. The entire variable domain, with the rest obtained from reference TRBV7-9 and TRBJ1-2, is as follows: DTGVSQNPRHKITKRGQNVTFRCDPISEHNRLYWYRQTLGQGPEFLTYFQNEAQLEKSRLLSDRFSAERPKGSFSTLEIQRTEQGDSAMYLCASSLELTGADYGYTFGSGTRLTVV.

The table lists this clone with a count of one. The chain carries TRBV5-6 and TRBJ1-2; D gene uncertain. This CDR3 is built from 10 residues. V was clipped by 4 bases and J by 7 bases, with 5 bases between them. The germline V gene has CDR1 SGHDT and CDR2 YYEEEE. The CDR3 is CASSGVGYTF. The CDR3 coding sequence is TGTGCCAGCAGCGGGGTTGGCTACACCTTC.

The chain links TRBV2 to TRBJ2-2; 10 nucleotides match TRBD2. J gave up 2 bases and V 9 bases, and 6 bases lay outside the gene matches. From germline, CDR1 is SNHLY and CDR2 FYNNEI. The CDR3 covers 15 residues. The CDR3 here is CASKAGGGNTGELFF. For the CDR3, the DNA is TGTGCCAGTAAAGCGGGAGGGGGCAACACCGGGGAGCTGTTTTTT. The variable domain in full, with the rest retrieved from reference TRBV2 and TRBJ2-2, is EPEVTQTPSHQVTQMGQEVILRCVPISNHLYFYWYRQILGQKVEFLVSFYNNEISEKSEIFDDQFSVERPDGSNFTLKIRSTKLEDSAMYFCASKAGGGNTGELFFGEGSRLTVL.